This TCR beta chain was found in a study of a mutant IDH1 vaccine in newly diagnosed glioma. Turning to the study itself: Treated patients were roughly 62% male, roughly 40% female, mean age approximately 41 years. Most patients had received both radiotherapy and temozolomide, the prior options being radiotherapy, temozolomide, or both.

Study-level findings and limits: Vaccine-induced immune responses occurred in 93.3% of patients.

Described time point: baseline, week 1 (first vaccination visit). This sample's treatment: pre-vaccination baseline after standard-of-care therapy. Donors' newly diagnosed IDH1-mutant WHO grade 3 or 4 astrocytomas lacked nuclear ATRX. This table comes from immunoSEQ multiplex PCR, and its TCRdb copy is limited to in-frame clones, with some not included. The data contain tens of thousands of clones, 83% of them singletons. Concerning this clone: As yet, its antigen is unknown.

Between the trimmed V and J ends, which lost 4 bases and 2 bases, there was a span of 13 bases. The CDR3 is made up of 14 amino acids. Germline V lookup: CDR1 SGHRS, CDR2 YFSETQ. The chain combines TRBV5-1 with TRBJ2-7; D not resolved. The input for sequencing was PBMCs, taken from a glioma patient treated with radiotherapy, temozolomide or both. The receptor comes from a woman aged 50 to 60 with glioma. CDR3 loop: CASSGKEPTYEQYF. The CDR3 DNA follows: TGCGCCAGCAGCGGGAAGGAACCCACCTACGAGCAGTACTTC.